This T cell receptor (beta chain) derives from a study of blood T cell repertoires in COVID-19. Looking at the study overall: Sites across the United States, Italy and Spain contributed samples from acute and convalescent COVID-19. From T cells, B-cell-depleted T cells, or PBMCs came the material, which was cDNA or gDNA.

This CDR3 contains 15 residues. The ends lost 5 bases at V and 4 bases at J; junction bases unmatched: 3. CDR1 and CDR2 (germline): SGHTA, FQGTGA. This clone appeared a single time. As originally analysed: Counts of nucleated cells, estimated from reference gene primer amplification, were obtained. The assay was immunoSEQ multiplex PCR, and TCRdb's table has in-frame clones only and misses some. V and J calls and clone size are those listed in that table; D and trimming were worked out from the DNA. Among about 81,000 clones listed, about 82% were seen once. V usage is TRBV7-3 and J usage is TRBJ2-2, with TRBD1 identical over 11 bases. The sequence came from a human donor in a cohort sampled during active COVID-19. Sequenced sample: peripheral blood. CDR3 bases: TGTGCCAGCAGCGCAGGGACAGGGGGCACCGGGGAGCTGTTTTTT. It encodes CASSAGTGGTGELFF.